Given below is one T cell receptor (beta chain) in context. The data originate from a study of control samples from healthy donors and cancer patients. Profiled with immunoSEQ multiplex PCR; TCRdb holds only in-frame clones, not every one. The table shows 180,000 or so clones, with 91% occurring only once. This TCR was recovered from a woman in her twenties or thirties in good health. Sequenced sample: blood.

CDR3 nucleotides: TGCGCCAGCAGCCAAATAGCGGGGGCCAAAAACATTCAGTACTTC. This translates into CASSQIAGAKNIQYF. The genes are TRBV4-1 and TRBJ2-4; 8 bases are shared with TRBD2. The CDR3 covers 15 residues. V trimming: 2 bases; J trimming: 1 base; junction bases outside the gene matches: 1. Germline V CDR1 and CDR2: MGHRA, YSYEKL.